This is a list of T cell receptor beta chains from one sample in a study of shared clonotypes between healthy human individuals. Sequenced by immunoSEQ multiplex PCR; TCRdb stores in-frame clones only, minus some. This table holds 2.5 million or so clones, around 90% found once. Sequenced material: naive CD4+ T cells sorted from blood. Receptor source: a man aged 18 to 29 in good health. Each CDR3 is given with its conserved first and last residue.

V,J,CDR3
TRBV7-6,TRBJ1-1,CASSLRGGHEQTEAFF
TRBV10-3,TRBJ2-3,CAISERGVLPDTQYF
TRBV6-1,TRBJ1-3,CASRLDSAGNTIYF
TRBV5-1,TRBJ2-7,CASSLAFTYEQYF
TRBV21-1,TRBJ2-3,CASSRHPSTDTQYF
TRBV2,TRBJ2-1,CASRGRESHNEQFF
TRBV6-1,TRBJ2-6,CASSEAGHTSGANVLTF
TRBV10-3,TRBJ2-6,CAISESKGAGANVLTF
TRBV10-3,TRBJ2-1,CAISRAGSYNEQFF
TRBV6-1,TRBJ1-2,CATSPGTFEVGGYTF
TRBV7-3,TRBJ1-1,CASSFDRGDAEAFF
TRBV5-1,TRBJ2-5,CASSLGQGGETQYF
TRBV29-1,TRBJ1-2,CSVDRMTGEHGYTF
TRBV21-1,TRBJ2-5,CASSTSGLRYRQREGKETQYF
TRBV2,TRBJ2-5,CASSEGIGTSKETQYF
TRBV5-5,TRBJ1-5,CASSLGGTGGGQPQHF
TRBV18,TRBJ1-1,CASSPFGEAFF
TRBV2,TRBJ2-3,CASYRSSSDTQYF
TRBV5-4,TRBJ2-2,CASSWQGMDGELFF
TRBV6-4,TRBJ2-5,CASSKYRGETQYF
TRBV9,TRBJ2-2,CASSVSSEGVGELFF
TRBV10-3,TRBJ1-1,CAISGTGRVGNTEAFF
TRBV28,TRBJ2-7,CASSSTGTQPYEQYF
TRBV5-1,TRBJ2-3,CASSPLAGVDTQYF
TRBV11-2,TRBJ2-1,CASSGSSSYNEQFF
TRBV5-1,TRBJ1-1,CASSSPGQGNTEAFF
TRBV7-8,TRBJ2-1,CASSSNEWERGSPSSYNEQFF
TRBV19,TRBJ2-7,CASSTVGGNEQYF
TRBV9,TRBJ1-3,CASSEGPRTVDSGGTIYF
TRBV10-3,TRBJ2-1,CAIRGTSGDYNEQFF
TRBV11-2,TRBJ1-1,CASSLVQGLTEAFF
TRBV7-2,TRBJ1-1,CASSSRDRVTEAFF
TRBV19,TRBJ2-3,CASSIELAGSTDTQYF
TRBV11-3,TRBJ2-1,CASSLGSGSYNEQFF
TRBV5-1,TRBJ2-1,CASSLVGSDEQFF
TRBV21-1,TRBJ2-7,CASSKRIPTSPYEQYF
TRBV7-2,TRBJ2-3,CASSMRGGGGTDTQYF
TRBV29-1,TRBJ1-1,CSVGDGTGGTEAFF
TRBV10-2,TRBJ1-1,CASRAMNTEAFF
TRBV7-3,TRBJ1-4,CASKEGGEKLFF
TRBV5-1,TRBJ2-5,CASSPGAGQETQYF
TRBV7-9,TRBJ2-7,CASSSVTGADYEQYF
TRBV30,TRBJ1-2,CAWSLRGPNYGYTF
TRBV5-1,TRBJ2-2,CASRMRETGELFF
TRBV18,TRBJ1-1,CASSTQTGMGTEAFF
TRBV20-1,TRBJ1-2,CSASANGYTF
TRBV7-3,TRBJ2-1,CASRQTGGHNNEQFF
TRBV13,TRBJ1-2,CASSYVGADRRSGYTF
TRBV18,TRBJ2-3,CASSPLPSGGPTDTQYF
TRBV7-2,TRBJ2-1,CASSYPGRFPYNEQFF